The sequence of this T cell receptor beta chain was determined in a study of CD8 T cells in ankylosing spondylitis (dated by TCRdb to about 2017). In terms of the full investigation: The study set out to find disease-linked TCR variants by profiling T cell receptor beta repertoires in ankylosing spondylitis patients and healthy donors. Peripheral blood was sampled, and synovial fluid was also collected from ankylosing spondylitis patients. In total, the full study cohort was made up of some 110 healthy donors and 25 or so ankylosing spondylitis patients.

Paper-wide results and their limitations: Some motif variants were previously reported in synovial fluid and blood of reactive arthritis patients, suggesting common disease-initiation mechanisms. According to the report, matched synovial fluid samples from ankylosing spondylitis patients were significantly enriched for the disease-linked clones. A TCR beta motif made up of 7 to 9 highly homologous amino acid variants appeared to be characteristic of blood from ankylosing spondylitis patients. The disease-linked clones had a CD8+ phenotype and were found at relatively low frequencies in peripheral blood.

As for this clonotype: Its binding antigen is unknown. Within one base of it there is no much larger clone, and no base qualities were kept.

The instrument was an Illumina HiSeq 2500. TCR beta libraries were prepared by quantitative 5'-RACE with molecular barcodes. In the source study's methods: A new computational method based on a probabilistic model of VDJ rearrangement was used to identify disease-linked TCR variants. TCRdb reran the public reads through fastp at Q25 and MiXCR, keeping productive beta chains. Entries are consolidated by CDR3 protein sequence, retaining the most common genes and DNA. These V and J calls originate from TCRdb's pipeline instead of the authors' own analysis. The sample profile shows just over 300,000 distinct CDR3 sequences; under 25% of them were found once. Roughly 4% of the sample is in the top ten clones. The CDR3 numbers 13 residues from cysteine through phenylalanine. Just the 39-base CDR3 DNA is kept, in frame starting at base 1. The trim is 6 bases for V and 3 bases for J, with a gap of 14 bases between the germline ends. For CDR1 and CDR2, the germline V gene (reference sequence) lists DFQATT and SNEGSKA.

The sample was blood, either unsorted or a sorted T cell fraction (not recorded which). This chain joins TRBV20-1 to TRBJ2-5, and possibly TRBD1, on 6 matching bases. This receptor was identified in a female donor with ankylosing spondylitis or in good health (not recorded which). The CDR3 has the sequence CSAPATGKETQYF. The DNA sequence is as follows: TGCAGTGCCCCGGCCACAGGGAAAGAGACCCAGTACTTC.